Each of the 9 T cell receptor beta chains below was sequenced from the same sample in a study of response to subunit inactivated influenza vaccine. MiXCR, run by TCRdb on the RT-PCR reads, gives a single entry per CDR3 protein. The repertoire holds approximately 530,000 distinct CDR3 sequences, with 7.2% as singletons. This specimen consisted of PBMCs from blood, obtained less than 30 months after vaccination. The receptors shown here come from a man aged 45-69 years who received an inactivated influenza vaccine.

The CDR3 DNA reads TGCAGTGTCCCCGGGAACTATGGCTACACCTTC. Translated, it gives CSVPGNYGYTF. The V gene is TRBV29-1, the J gene TRBJ1-2; D gene ambiguous. This CDR3 region has 11 residues. Germline V CDR1 and CDR2: SQVTM, ANQGSEA.

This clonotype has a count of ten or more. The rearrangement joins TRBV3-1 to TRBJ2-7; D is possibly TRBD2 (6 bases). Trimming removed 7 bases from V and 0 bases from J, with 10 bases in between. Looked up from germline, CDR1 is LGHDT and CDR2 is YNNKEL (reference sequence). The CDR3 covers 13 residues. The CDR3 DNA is TGTGCCAGCAAGGGGACTGCCTCCTACGAGCAGTACTTC. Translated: CASKGTASYEQYF.

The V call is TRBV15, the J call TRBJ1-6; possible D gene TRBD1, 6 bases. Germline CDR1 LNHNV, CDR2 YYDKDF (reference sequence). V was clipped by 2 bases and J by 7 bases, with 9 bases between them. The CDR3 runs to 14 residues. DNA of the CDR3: TGTGCCACCAGCAGAATGCAGGGGAATTCACCCCTCCACTTT. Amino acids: CATSRMQGNSPLHF.

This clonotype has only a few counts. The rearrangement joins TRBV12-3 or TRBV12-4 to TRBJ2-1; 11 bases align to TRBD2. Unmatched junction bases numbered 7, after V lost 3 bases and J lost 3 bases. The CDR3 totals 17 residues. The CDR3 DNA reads TGTGCCAGCAGTTTGTTGGCTAGCGGGAGGAGCTACAATGAGCAGTTCTTC. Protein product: CASSLLASGRSYNEQFF.

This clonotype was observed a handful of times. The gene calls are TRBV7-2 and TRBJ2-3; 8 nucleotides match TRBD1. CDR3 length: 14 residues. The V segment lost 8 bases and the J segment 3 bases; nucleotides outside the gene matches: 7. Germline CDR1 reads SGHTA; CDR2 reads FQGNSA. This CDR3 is CASGRTGRTDTQYF. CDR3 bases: TGTGCCAGCGGCAGGACAGGGCGAACAGATACGCAGTATTTT.

As DNA, the CDR3 is TGTGCCTGGAATCTGGGGTCTATATCGGATACGCAGTATTTT. It translates to CAWNLGSISDTQYF. The chain couples TRBV30 to TRBJ2-3; D call uncertain. Trimming shortened V by 4 bases and J by 6 bases, and 17 bases separated the two germline ends. Germline loops: CDR1 GTSNPN, CDR2 SVGIG (reference sequence). The CDR3 is 14 residues long. Supplemented by reference TRBV30 and TRBJ2-3, the full variable domain reads SQTIHQWPATLVQPVGSPLSLECTVEGTSNPNLYWYRQAAGRGLQLLFYSVGIGQISSEVPQNLSASRPQDRQFILSSKKLLLSDSGFYLCAWNLGSISDTQYFGPGTRLTVL.

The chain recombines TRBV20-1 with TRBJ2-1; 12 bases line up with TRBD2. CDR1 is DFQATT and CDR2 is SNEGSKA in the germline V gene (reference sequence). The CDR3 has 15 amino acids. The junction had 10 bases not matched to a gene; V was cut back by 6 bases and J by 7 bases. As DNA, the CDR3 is TGCAGTGCCCCGACTAGCGGGAGTATTGGGAATGAGCAGTTCTTC. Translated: CSAPTSGSIGNEQFF.

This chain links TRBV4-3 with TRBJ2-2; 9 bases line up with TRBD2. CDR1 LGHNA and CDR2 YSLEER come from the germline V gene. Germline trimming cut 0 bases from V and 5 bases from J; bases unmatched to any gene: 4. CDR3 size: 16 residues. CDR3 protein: CASSQEAGGRTGELFF. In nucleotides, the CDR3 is TGCGCCAGCAGCCAAGAAGCGGGGGGTAGGACCGGGGAGCTGTTTTTT.

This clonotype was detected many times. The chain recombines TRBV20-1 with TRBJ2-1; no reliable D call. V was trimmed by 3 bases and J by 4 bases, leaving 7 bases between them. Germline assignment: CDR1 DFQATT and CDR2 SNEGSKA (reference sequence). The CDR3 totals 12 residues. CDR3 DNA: TGCAGTGCTAGTTACGGATACAATGAGCAGTTCTTC. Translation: CSASYGYNEQFF.